A selection of T cell receptor beta chains follows, all from one sample in a study of CD8+CD57+ T cells in acquired aplastic anemia. Each CDR3 protein is one row after TCRdb ran MiXCR on the reads. The data show roughly 280,000 distinct CDR3 sequences, approximately 57% seen once. The sample taken for sequencing was sorted CD4+, CD8+, or CD8+CD57+ T cells (not recorded which) from PBMCs. These TCRs come from a human donor with aplastic anemia. The CDR3 runs from the conserved cysteine through the conserved F or W. The order of the fields is D gene, J gene, V gene, clone size, CDR3 protein, CDR3 DNA. The D gene is left open where the match is weak. Clone size is shown for a subset of rows, as once, few, many or a class of expanded clone.

>TRBD1|TRBJ1-2|TRBV20-1|many
CSARDQRTGGGGYTF
TGCAGTGCTAGAGATCAGAGGACAGGGGGGGGAGGCTACACCTTC
>TRBD1|TRBJ1-2|TRBV6-6|.
CASSYSAGGNYGYTF
TGTGCCAGCAGTTATTCCGCAGGGGGCAACTATGGCTACACCTTC
>TRBD1|TRBJ1-2|TRBV19|.
CASSTAGTGGGLGYTF
TGTGCCAGTAGTACCGCTGGGACAGGGGGCGGTCTTGGCTACACCTTC
>TRBD2|TRBJ2-1|TRBV20-1|.
CSASRASGNREQFF
TGCAGTGCTAGTAGGGCTAGCGGGAACCGGGAGCAGTTCTTC
>.|TRBJ2-6|TRBV12-3/TRBV12-4|once
CASSLGWLSGANVLTF
TGTGCCAGCAGTTTGGGTTGGCTCTCTGGGGCCAACGTCCTGACTTTC
>.|TRBJ1-5|TRBV24-1|.
CAISEPIGNQPQHF
TGTGCCATCAGTGAGCCGATCGGGAATCAGCCCCAGCATTTT
>TRBD1|TRBJ1-1|TRBV4-1|many
CASSQPRTGELNTEAFF
TGCGCCAGCAGCCAACCCCGGACAGGGGAACTGAACACTGAAGCTTTCTTT
>.|TRBJ1-1|TRBV5-1|many
CASSLQGANTEAFF
TGCGCCAGCAGCTTGCAGGGTGCGAACACTGAAGCTTTCTTT
>.|TRBJ1-2|TRBV19|.
CASSIGPTGNYGYTF
TGTGCCAGTAGTATAGGGCCTACGGGGAACTATGGCTACACCTTC
>.|TRBJ2-5|TRBV7-9|.
CASALQGLGETQYF
TGTGCCAGCGCCCTACAGGGATTAGGAGAGACCCAGTACTTC
>.|TRBJ1-6|TRBV10-3|.
CAISETSISSPLHF
TGTGCCATCAGTGAGACGTCGATAAGCTCACCCCTCCACTTT
>.|TRBJ2-1|TRBV19|.
CASSIVAGDYNEQFF
TGTGCCAGTAGTATCGTGGCAGGGGACTACAATGAGCAGTTCTTC
>TRBD2|TRBJ2-3|TRBV20-1|.
CSARDHGTSMDTQYF
TGCAGTGCTAGAGATCACGGGACTAGCATGGATACGCAGTATTTT
>.|TRBJ1-1|TRBV7-9|.
CASSFDGGNTEAFF
TGTGCCAGCAGCTTTGACGGGGGAAACACTGAAGCTTTCTTT
>.|TRBJ1-6|TRBV9|.
CASSVGNTNSPLHF
TGTGCCAGCAGCGTAGGGAATACCAATTCACCCCTCCATTTT
>TRBD1|TRBJ1-5|TRBV6-2/TRBV6-3|.
CASATWNRGVNQPQHF
TGTGCCAGCGCGACATGGAACAGGGGCGTCAATCAGCCCCAGCATTTT
>.|TRBJ2-5|TRBV24-1|.
CATSGSFQETQYF
TGTGCCACCAGTGGTTCCTTCCAAGAGACCCAGTACTTC
>TRBD1|TRBJ1-1|TRBV7-9|many
CASSSGTGATEAFF
TGTGCCAGCAGCTCTGGGACAGGGGCCACTGAAGCTTTCTTT
>.|TRBJ1-2|TRBV2|.
CASRDRLSSFYGYTF
TGTGCCAGCAGAGACCGGTTGAGCTCCTTCTATGGCTACACCTTC
>.|TRBJ2-1|TRBV7-3|.
CASSLTYRDNEQFF
TGTGCCAGCAGCTTAACGTACAGAGACAATGAGCAGTTCTTC
>.|TRBJ1-2|TRBV7-2|.
CASSPGPPNYGYTF
TGTGCCAGCAGTCCCGGGCCTCCAAACTATGGCTACACCTTC
>.|TRBJ2-5|TRBV20-1|many
CSARNLPNQETQYF
TGCAGTGCTAGAAACTTACCCAACCAAGAGACCCAGTACTTC
>.|TRBJ1-5|TRBV2|.
CASMRDSNQPQHF
TGTGCCAGCATGAGGGATAGCAATCAGCCCCAGCATTTT
>.|TRBJ1-5|TRBV27|.
CASRLGHGQPQHF
TGTGCCAGCAGGTTAGGGCACGGTCAGCCCCAGCATTTT
>TRBD1|TRBJ1-4|TRBV2|many
CASSWTGRYGKLFF
TGTGCCAGCAGTTGGACAGGCCGGTATGGAAAACTGTTTTTT
>.|TRBJ2-1|TRBV10-2|many
CASSPGGLEQFF
TGCGCCAGCAGTCCCGGAGGGCTTGAGCAGTTCTTC
>TRBD1|TRBJ2-7|TRBV18|many
CASSPTGFTVEQYF
TGTGCCAGCTCACCGACAGGGTTTACCGTCGAGCAGTACTTC
>.|TRBJ2-5|TRBV7-2|.
CASSLQTQENQHF
TGTGCCAGCAGCTTACAGACCCAAGAGAACCAGCACTTC
>.|TRBJ2-5|TRBV10-1|many
CASSPSWGGDQETQYF
TGCGCCAGCAGCCCCAGTTGGGGCGGAGATCAAGAGACCCAGTACTTC
>.|TRBJ2-7|TRBV4-1|many
CASSQGVEPLFEQYF
TGCGCCAGCAGCCAAGGAGTAGAGCCCTTGTTCGAGCAGTACTTC
>.|TRBJ2-6|TRBV10-3|.
CASSYWRLAEAF
TGTGCCAGCAGTTACTGGCGGTTAGCTGAAGCTTTC